Presented here are 29 T cell receptor beta chains from one specimen sequenced in a study of response to subunit inactivated influenza vaccine. MiXCR, run by TCRdb on the RT-PCR reads, gives a single entry per CDR3 protein. Of a few hundred thousand distinct CDR3 sequences detected, 9.5% to 15% appear once; the ten largest clones hold about 8%. The sample consisted of non-naive T cells sorted from PBMCs, taken 14 to 15 days before vaccination. Source of these receptors: a man aged 45-65 years who received an inactivated influenza vaccine.

V gene TRBV4-3 combines with J gene TRBJ1-1; 7 positions match TRBD1. The CDR3 is 15 amino acids. After removal of 1 base from V and 5 bases from J, the junction contained 7 bases not matched to a gene. Germline V lookup: CDR1 LGHNA, CDR2 YSLEER. CDR3 loop: CASSQGAGGWTEAFF. Here the CDR3 DNA reads TGCGCCAGCAGCCAAGGGGCAGGGGGATGGACTGAAGCTTTCTTT.

This clonotype appeared a few times. This chain connects TRBV7-2 to TRBJ1-5; D gene ambiguous. Trimming removed 2 bases at V and 7 bases at J, with 15 bases between. This CDR3 contains 15 residues. Germline loops: CDR1 SGHTA, CDR2 FQGNSA. CDR3 sequence (DNA): TGTGCCAGCAGCTTAAGATCGGCGGCTAGCCAGCCCCAGCATTTT. Protein: CASSLRSAASQPQHF.

This clonotype was counted once. This chain joins TRBV3-1 and TRBJ2-5, with D hard to call. The length of the CDR3 is 13 residues. V dropped 3 bases and J dropped 5 bases, with 10 bases sitting between them. Germline CDR1 reads LGHDT; CDR2 reads YNNKEL (reference sequence). CDR3 DNA: TGTGCCAGCAGCCATCCCCTTGGGGAGACCCAGTACTTC. Encoded protein: CASSHPLGETQYF.

This clonotype was observed a few times. The chain employs TRBV28 and TRBJ2-5, with D possibly TRBD1 on 8 matching bases. The CDR3 is made up of 15 amino acids. Germline V gene lookup returns CDR1 MDHEN and CDR2 SYDVKM. Trimming pared 3 bases from V and 4 bases from J, leaving 15 bases between. CDR3 in amino acids: CASSFLQGGRETQYF. The CDR3 nucleotides read TGTGCCAGCAGTTTCTTACAGGGGGGGCGAGAGACCCAGTACTTC.

This clonotype was recorded a few times. DNA for the CDR3: TGTGCCAGCAACGGCGGGACAGGGCGCACCGGGGAGCTGTTTTTT. This codes for CASNGGTGRTGELFF. The chain couples TRBV5-8 to TRBJ2-2; 9 nucleotides agree with TRBD1. After removal of 6 bases from V and 4 bases from J, the junction contained 7 bases not matched to a gene. There are 15 residues in the CDR3. Germline V lookup: CDR1 SGHTS, CDR2 YDEGEE.

Only a few counts were recorded for this clonotype. The rearrangement uses TRBV6-2 or TRBV6-3 and TRBJ2-7, with TRBD1 matching 7 bases. Trimming removed 5 bases from V and 3 bases from J; junction bases left unmatched: 7. There are 14 residues in the CDR3. Germline CDR1 is MNHEY and CDR2 is SVGEGT. The CDR3 is CASSVGQLLYEQYF. CDR3 bases: TGTGCCAGCAGTGTGGGACAGTTACTCTACGAGCAGTACTTC.

The J gene is TRBJ2-7, the V gene TRBV30, with 10 positions matching TRBD2. CDR3 size: 14 residues. The V and J ends lost 0 bases and 3 bases, in that order; junction bases with no gene match: 2. The germline V gene encodes CDR1 GTSNPN and CDR2 SVGIG (reference sequence). The CDR3 loop is CAWSVVAGGYEQYF. The CDR3 nucleotides read TGTGCCTGGAGTGTCGTAGCGGGGGGCTACGAGCAGTACTTC.

This rearrangement joins TRBV29-1 to TRBJ1-1; perhaps TRBD1 as D (5 bases). Deletions cut 3 bases from V and 1 base from J, with 6 bases between. Germline loops: CDR1 SQVTM, CDR2 ANQGSEA. The CDR3 runs to 12 residues. CDR3 residues: CSVEGPNTEAFF. The CDR3 DNA is TGCAGCGTTGAGGGGCCGAACACTGAAGCTTTCTTT.

This clonotype was seen ten or more times. V usage is TRBV6-2 or TRBV6-3 and J usage is TRBJ2-1; D is unclear. The germline gives CDR1 MNHEY, CDR2 SVGEGT. Trimming left V 5 bases short and J 3 bases short, with 23 bases between. There are 18 residues in the CDR3. As DNA, the CDR3 is TGTGCCAGCAGTCACCAGACCTTCGGGCAGACCCTCTACAATGAGCAGTTCTTC. This encodes CASSHQTFGQTLYNEQFF.

The chain employs TRBV6-1 and TRBJ2-2, with 7 bases matching TRBD2. Germline loops: CDR1 MNHNS, CDR2 SASEGT. Losses at the gene ends were 6 bases for V and 6 bases for J; bases not matched to a gene: 10. This CDR3 spans 15 amino acids. DNA of the CDR3: TGTGCCAGCAGCGCCTATACTAGCGCCGCCGGGGAGCTGTTTTTT. It specifies CASSAYTSAAGELFF.

This clonotype has a handful of counts. The chain couples TRBV27 to TRBJ2-2; D call uncertain. Per the germline V gene, CDR1 is MNHEY and CDR2 is SMNVEV (reference sequence). CDR3 size: 14 residues. The germline V and J ends were trimmed by 1 base and 3 bases, with 6 bases remaining between them. The DNA for the CDR3 is TGTGCCAGCAGTTTATATGCGGACACCGGGGAGCTGTTTTTT. Protein product: CASSLYADTGELFF.

The V call is TRBV7-2, the J call TRBJ2-2; 7 nucleotides match TRBD1. Losses at the gene ends were 3 bases for V and 4 bases for J; bases not matched to a gene: 2. The CDR3 is 14 residues long. Germline CDR1 is SGHTA and CDR2 is FQGNSA. CDR3: CASSFSGGTGELFF. The CDR3 coding sequence is TGTGCCAGCAGCTTTTCAGGGGGCACCGGGGAGCTGTTTTTT.

The gene calls are TRBV6-1 and TRBJ2-3; D is perhaps TRBD1 or TRBD2 (6 bases each). V was pared by 4 bases and J by 2 bases, with 16 bases between. The CDR3 runs 16 residues. Per germline, CDR1 MNHNS and CDR2 SASEGT. The CDR3, as DNA: TGTGCCAGCAGTGTTTGGGGGGCGCCGGTCACAGATACGCAGTATTTT. Translation: CASSVWGAPVTDTQYF.

The V and J genes are TRBV5-4 and TRBJ2-6; no clear D gene. The V and J ends lost 0 bases and 3 bases respectively, with 7 bases between them. The CDR3 contains 15 residues. CDR1 is SGHNT, CDR2 YYREEE, per germline (reference sequence). The chain's CDR3 is CASSLGGNGANVLTF. CDR3 DNA sequence: TGTGCCAGCAGCTTGGGGGGTAATGGGGCCAACGTCCTGACTTTC.

This clonotype was observed a few times. This chain uses TRBV9 with TRBJ2-3; no reliable D call. V lost 3 bases and J 3 bases, leaving 8 bases between the germline ends. The CDR3 spans 13 residues. Germline V lookup: CDR1 SGDLS, CDR2 YYNGEE. The CDR3 nucleotides are TGTGCCAGCAGCGGGAGTATTACAGATACGCAGTATTTT. Translation gives CASSGSITDTQYF.

At least ten counts were recorded for this clonotype. This chain joins TRBV29-1 and TRBJ1-5, with D uncertain. This CDR3 comprises 13 residues. Germline loops: CDR1 SQVTM, CDR2 ANQGSEA. The V and J ends lost 6 bases and 4 bases respectively, with 13 bases between them. This CDR3 is CSVAGNGNQPQHF. The CDR3 DNA reads TGCAGCGTGGCGGGTAATGGTAATCAGCCCCAGCATTTT.

J is TRBJ1-2 and V is TRBV7-2, with 8 bases matching TRBD1. The ends lost 5 bases at V and 4 bases at J; junction bases unmatched: 6. The CDR3 totals 14 residues. Germline V gives CDR1 SGHTA, CDR2 FQGNSA. CDR3 amino acids: CASSLEGTGYGYTF. Written as DNA, the CDR3 is TGTGCCAGCAGCCTCGAAGGGACAGGCTATGGCTACACCTTC.

The table lists this clonotype with many counts. The chain links TRBV7-2 to TRBJ2-3, with unresolved D. CDR3 length: 15 residues. V shed 7 bases and J shed 2 bases, with 16 bases lying between them. Germline V lookup: CDR1 SGHTA, CDR2 FQGNSA. The CDR3 is CASTQRGGNTDTQYF. Here the CDR3 DNA reads TGTGCCAGCACGCAACGTGGCGGTAACACAGATACGCAGTATTTT. Variable domain in full (rest from reference TRBV7-2 and TRBJ2-3): GAGVSQSPSNKVTEKGKDVELRCDPISGHTALYWYRQSLGQGLEFLIYFQGNSAPDKSGLPSDRFSAERTGGSVSTLTIQRTQQEDSAVYLCASTQRGGNTDTQYFGPGTRLTVL.

This chain links TRBV20-1 with TRBJ2-3, with 13 bases matching TRBD2. The V gene's germline CDR1 is DFQATT and CDR2 SNEGSKA (reference sequence). The CDR3 runs to 13 residues. Trimming removed 7 bases from V and 9 bases from J; junction bases left unmatched: 7. CDR3 loop: CSGTSGGAGTQYF. CDR3 nucleotide sequence: TGCAGTGGTACTAGCGGGGGGGCTGGAACGCAGTATTTT.

The chain uses TRBV14 and TRBJ1-2, with 7 bases lining up with TRBD1. This CDR3 is 16 amino acids long. CDR1 and CDR2 from the germline V gene are SGHDN and FVKESK. V shed 1 base, J shed 4 bases, and the junction held 9 bases outside the gene matches. CDR3 coding DNA: TGTGCCAGCAGCCAAGTCACAGGGGCATTTGCCTATGGCTACACCTTC. Its translation: CASSQVTGAFAYGYTF.

This clonotype was seen repeatedly, ten times or more. This sequence joins TRBV4-3 and TRBJ2-3; maybe TRBD2 (5 bases). In germline, CDR1 is LGHNA, CDR2 YSLEER. This CDR3 has 13 amino acids. Between the trimmed V and J ends, which lost 0 bases and 4 bases, there was a span of 5 bases. CDR3 in amino acids: CASSQEAADTQYF. CDR3 DNA: TGCGCCAGCAGCCAAGAAGCGGCAGATACGCAGTATTTT.

This clonotype has just a few counts. This chain joins TRBV4-2 and TRBJ2-2, with D possibly TRBD2 on 5 matching bases. Trimming cost V 3 bases and J 4 bases, with 12 bases left between them. This CDR3 has 15 amino acids. Per germline, CDR1 LGHNA and CDR2 YNFKEQ. The DNA for the CDR3 is TGTGCCAGCAGCCATGTATACCGGGGCACCGGGGAGCTGTTTTTT. Its translation is CASSHVYRGTGELFF.

This clonotype was recorded a few times. The chain couples TRBV20-1 to TRBJ2-2; D unclear. V was clipped by 5 bases and J by 8 bases, with 6 bases between them. This CDR3 region has 10 residues. Per germline, CDR1 DFQATT and CDR2 SNEGSKA (reference sequence). The CDR3, as DNA: TGCAGTGCTCCGGATGGGGAGCTGTTTTTT. Its protein is CSAPDGELFF.

This chain links TRBV9 with TRBJ2-2, with TRBD2 as a possible D gene (6 bases). The CDR3 is 16 residues long. Germline V CDR1 and CDR2: SGDLS, YYNGEE. V dropped 0 bases and J dropped 0 bases, with 9 bases sitting between them. The CDR3 nucleotides read TGTGCCAGCAGCGTAGTTCCGGGGGCGAACACCGGGGAGCTGTTTTTT. Its translation is CASSVVPGANTGELFF.

This clonotype was seen ten or more times. This rearrangement joins TRBV4-1 to TRBJ1-2; D not resolved. Trimming took off 4 bases at V and 1 base at J, with 10 bases between the two ends. This CDR3 spans 14 amino acids. Germline V gene lookup returns CDR1 MGHRA and CDR2 YSYEKL. The CDR3 sequence: CASSPSRDNYGYTF. The DNA of the CDR3 is TGCGCCAGCAGCCCAAGCAGAGATAACTATGGCTACACCTTC.

On this clonotype: Its ends do not fully match the called genes, so a read error is possible. The chain combines TRBV12-3 or TRBV12-4 with TRBJ2-2, with D maybe TRBD2 (5 bases). The CDR3 runs to 13 residues. Here the CDR3 reads CASSALGSGKLFF. The CDR3 coding sequence is TGTGCCAGCAGTGCCCTCGGGTCCGGGAAGCTGTTTTTT.

This clonotype was seen at least ten times. This chain connects TRBV11-2 to TRBJ1-1; 9 positions agree with TRBD1. Looked up from germline, CDR1 is SGHAT and CDR2 is FQNNGV. With V trimmed by 3 bases and J by 3 bases, 8 bases remained unmatched. CDR3 length: 16 residues. CDR3 bases: TGTGCCAGCAGCTTCTTCGGGGGACAGGGATACACTGAAGCTTTCTTT. Amino acids: CASSFFGGQGYTEAFF. The full variable domain, completed using reference TRBV11-2 and TRBJ1-1, is EAGVAQSPRYKIIEKRQSVAFWCNPISGHATLYWYQQILGQGPKLLIQFQNNGVVDDSQLPKDRFSAERLKGVDSTLKIQPAKLEDSAVYLCASSFFGGQGYTEAFFGQGTRLTVV.

This clonotype turned up a few times. The rearrangement uses TRBV5-4 and TRBJ2-6, with D possibly TRBD1 on 5 matching bases. The CDR3 contains 16 residues. Germline V CDR1 and CDR2: SGHNT, YYREEE (reference sequence). The V end lost 6 bases, the J end lost 0 bases, and 13 bases lay between the germline ends. Here the CDR3 DNA reads TGTGCCAGCAAGGACACCCCACTCTCTGGGGCCAACGTCCTGACTTTC. Translated, it gives CASKDTPLSGANVLTF.

With regard to this clonotype: Without the conserved terminal phenylalanine or tryptophan, this CDR3 likely stems from a read error. The limits of the CDR3 on the DNA are not certain, so only TCRdb's listed CDR3 is given. The chain couples TRBV28 to TRBJ2-7; TRBD2 is taken as the D call from the table, unchecked against the DNA. The CDR3 is 13 amino acids long, termini counted. Germline CDR1 reads MDHEN; CDR2 reads SYDVKM. This CDR3 is CASSDALAGGLKY.